A single TCR beta chain is shown here with its context. The antigen is not known. Germline loops: CDR1 SNHLY, CDR2 FYNNEI. V lost 2 bases to trimming and J lost 7 bases; unmatched junction nucleotides: 8. The CDR3 is made up of 16 amino acids. Primers for the PCR totalled 60 Vbeta and 13 Jbeta. Per the original data handling: Later work found approximately 87 million unique TCR beta chains, with around 10 million shared. The table came from immunoSEQ multiplex PCR; TCRdb's copy has only in-frame clones and leaves some out. D and trimming were read from the DNA, whereas the V and J calls and clone size are those reported in that table. In the table there are some 180,000 clones, roughly 84% of which are singletons. These data are taken from a study of cytomegalovirus exposure and HLA in healthy donors. General study findings and limits: Versus the roughly 640-donor mean, an Asian-associated ancestry cluster reportedly showed fewer N-insertions in a later analysis. Trimming of TCR beta V- and J-genes showed a link, identified in a later analysis, to a missense DCLRE1C variant.

The receptor was isolated from a girl aged 2-15 years in good health and CMV-seropositive. The chain couples TRBV2 to TRBJ1-6, with 7 bases that match TRBD1. The sample consisted of PBMCs. The CDR3, as DNA: TGTGCCAGCAGTGAACTGGACAGGACGAAAAATTCACCCCTCCACTTT. As protein: CASSELDRTKNSPLHF.